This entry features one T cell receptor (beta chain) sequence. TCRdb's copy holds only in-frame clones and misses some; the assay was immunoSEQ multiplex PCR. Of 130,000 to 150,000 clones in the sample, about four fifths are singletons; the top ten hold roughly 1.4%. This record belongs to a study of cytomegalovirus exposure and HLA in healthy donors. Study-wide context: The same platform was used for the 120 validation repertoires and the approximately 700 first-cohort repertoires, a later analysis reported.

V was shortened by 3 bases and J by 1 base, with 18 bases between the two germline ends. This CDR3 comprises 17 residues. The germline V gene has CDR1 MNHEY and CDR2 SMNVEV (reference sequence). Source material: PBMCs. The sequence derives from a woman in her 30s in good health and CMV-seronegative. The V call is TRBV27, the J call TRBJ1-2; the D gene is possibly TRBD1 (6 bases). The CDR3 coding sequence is TGTGCCAGCAGTTTGACTCACCGGGACACCTATAACTATGGCTACACCTTC. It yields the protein CASSLTHRDTYNYGYTF.